This is a list of T cell receptor beta chains from one sample in a study of CD8+CD57+ T cells in acquired aplastic anemia. TCRdb re-called the reads with MiXCR, one entry per CDR3 protein. The data hold around 160,000 distinct CDR3 sequences, with roughly 48% observed a single time. The sample comprised sorted CD4+, CD8+, or CD8+CD57+ T cells (not recorded which) from PBMCs. The receptors were sampled from a human donor with aplastic anemia. Each CDR3 is given with its conserved first and last residue. Each record gives: D gene, J gene, clone size, V gene, CDR3 DNA, CDR3 protein. D genes are given only for firm matches. Clone size is given for some rows only: seen once, a few or many times, or a class if the clone is expanded.

- TRBJ1-1 - TRBV7-8 TGTGCCAGCAGCTCGACGCGGGTTGAAGCTTTCTTT CASSSTRVEAFF
- TRBJ1-1 few TRBV29-1 TGCAGCGTTGAATGGTCTGGTGAAGCTTTCTTT CSVEWSGEAFF
- TRBJ1-1 - TRBV4-1 TGCGCCAGCAGCCAAGATAGCAGGGGAAGGACTGAAGCTTTCTTT CASSQDSRGRTEAFF
- TRBJ2-4 - TRBV28 TGTGCCAGCCCGCCCCCAGGAAGCTTAGCCAAAAACATTCAGTACTTC CASPPPGSLAKNIQYF
- TRBJ2-7 - TRBV18 TGTGCCAGCTCACCAGTTCAACAGGGCTACGAGCAGTACTTC CASSPVQQGYEQYF
- TRBJ1-3 many TRBV6-5 TGTGCCAGCAGTTTCGGACAGAAAGACACCATATATTTT CASSFGQKDTIYF
TRBD1 TRBJ2-7 - TRBV19 TGTGCCAGTTACGGGGGGACAGGGGTCGAGCAGTACTTC CASYGGTGVEQYF
- TRBJ2-7 few TRBV4-1 TGCGCCAGCAGCCCCAGGGATGGCTACGAGCAGTACTTC CASSPRDGYEQYF
TRBD1 TRBJ1-2 - TRBV28 TGTGCCAGCTTGAGGCGACAGGGTGGAGGCTACACCTTC CASLRRQGGGYTF
- TRBJ2-1 - TRBV15 TGTGCCACCAGCAGAGCGTCTGCAGGGATGATGGAGCAGTTCTTC CATSRASAGMMEQFF